Included here is one TCR beta chain sequence, with context. In the original processing: Reference gene primer amplification in the assay estimated nucleated cell counts. Profiled with immunoSEQ multiplex PCR; TCRdb holds only in-frame clones, not every one. V, J and clone size derive from that table, while D and trimming were established from the DNA sequence. There are approximately 100,000 clones in the sample; roughly 92% occur only once, and 5.7% lies in the top ten. CDR1 MNHEY and CDR2 SVGAGI come from the germline V gene. V lost 10 bases and J 0 bases, leaving 12 bases between the germline ends. The CDR3 has 13 residues. This sample is drawn from a study of blood T cell repertoires in COVID-19. About the study: The samples span acute and convalescent COVID-19 from the United States, Italy and Spain. Sample material is recorded as cDNA or gDNA derived from T cells, B-cell-depleted T cells, or PBMCs.

The clonotype originates from a man aged 50-60 years with active COVID-19. The material sequenced was peripheral blood. The V and J genes are TRBV6-5 and TRBJ1-1, with a possible D match to TRBD1 (5 bases). The CDR3 protein is CATGGSVNTEAFF. Written as DNA, the CDR3 is TGTGCCACGGGGGGGAGTGTGAACACTGAAGCTTTCTTT.